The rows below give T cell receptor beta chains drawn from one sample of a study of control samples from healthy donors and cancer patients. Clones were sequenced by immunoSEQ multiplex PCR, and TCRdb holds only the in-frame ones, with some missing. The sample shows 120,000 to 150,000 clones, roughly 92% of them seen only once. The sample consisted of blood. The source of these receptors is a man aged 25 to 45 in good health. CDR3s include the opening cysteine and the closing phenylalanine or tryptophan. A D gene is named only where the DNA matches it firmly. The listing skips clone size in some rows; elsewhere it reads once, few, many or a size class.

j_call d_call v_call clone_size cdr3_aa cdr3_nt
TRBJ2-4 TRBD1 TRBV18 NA CASSPQEGAGKNIQYF TGTGCCAGCTCACCACAAGAGGGGGCCGGCAAAAACATTCAGTACTTC
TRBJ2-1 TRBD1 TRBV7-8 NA CASSLRWQGDHEQFF TGTGCCAGCAGCTTACGTTGGCAGGGGGACCATGAGCAGTTCTTC
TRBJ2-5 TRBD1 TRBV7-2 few CASRAGQAFQETQYF TGTGCCAGCCGAGCTGGACAGGCCTTCCAAGAGACCCAGTACTTC
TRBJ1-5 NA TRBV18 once CASSRILEEPQHF TGTGCCAGCTCACGGATTTTAGAGGAGCCCCAGCATTTT
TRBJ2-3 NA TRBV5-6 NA CASSLASRGERFTDTQYF TGTGCCAGCAGCTTGGCCTCTAGGGGGGAGCGGTTCACAGATACGCAGTATTTT
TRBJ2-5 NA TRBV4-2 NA CASSQDQESQETQYF TGTGCCAGCAGCCAAGATCAGGAAAGCCAAGAGACCCAGTACTTC
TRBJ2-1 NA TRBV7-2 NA CASSLGLGKTYNEQFF TGTGCCAGCAGCTTAGGCCTCGGAAAGACCTACAATGAGCAGTTCTTC
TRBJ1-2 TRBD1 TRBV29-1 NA CSVELRDRGHGYTF TGCAGCGTTGAATTACGGGACAGGGGACATGGCTACACCTTC
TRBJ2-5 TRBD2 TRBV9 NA CASSVGLAGVRETQYF TGTGCCAGCAGCGTAGGACTAGCGGGAGTGAGGGAGACCCAGTACTTC
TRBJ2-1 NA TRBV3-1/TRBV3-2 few CASSQDRFLEGSPYNEQFF TGTGCCAGCAGCCAAGATAGATTCCTTGAGGGATCACCCTACAATGAGCAGTTCTTC
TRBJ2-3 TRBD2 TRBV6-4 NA CASSDGGSTDTQYF TGTGCCAGCAGTGACGGCGGGAGTACAGATACGCAGTATTTT
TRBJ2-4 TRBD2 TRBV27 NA CASSLIAGVANIQYF TGTGCCAGCAGTTTAATAGCGGGAGTAGCAAACATTCAGTACTTC
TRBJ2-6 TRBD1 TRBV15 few CATSRAEDRDMSGANVLTF TGTGCCACCAGCAGAGCAGAGGACAGGGACATGTCTGGGGCCAACGTCCTGACTTTC
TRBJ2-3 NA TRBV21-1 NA CASSKKRRPPSTDTQYF TGTGCCAGCAGCAAGAAGCGGCGACCACCCAGCACAGATACGCAGTATTTT
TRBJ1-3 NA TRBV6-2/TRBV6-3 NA CASSYSGQSGNTIYF TGTGCCAGCAGTTACTCGGGCCAGTCTGGAAACACCATATATTTT